The 12 T cell receptor beta chains in this list originate from one sample, sequenced in a study of cytomegalovirus exposure and HLA in healthy donors. Primers: 60 Vbeta forward and 13 Jbeta reverse. The repertoire was sequenced with immunoSEQ multiplex PCR; TCRdb's copy has only in-frame clones and lacks some. The sample has around 200,000 clones; roughly 60% are singletons. The sample was PBMCs. These receptors all stem from a man aged 40-55 years in good health and CMV-seronegative.

The CDR3 DNA sequence: TGCGCCAGCAGCTTGTTCATGATTAGCGGAAGCACAGATACGCAGTATTTT. It codes for CASSLFMISGSTDTQYF. V gene TRBV5-1 combines with J gene TRBJ2-3; the D gene is possibly TRBD2 (6 bases). Between the trimmed V and J ends, which lost 1 base and 0 bases, there was a span of 15 bases. The CDR3 has 17 amino acids. Germline V lookup: CDR1 SGHRS, CDR2 YFSETQ.

This clone was detected once. The chain carries TRBV6-5 and TRBJ2-5, with D possibly being TRBD2 (7 bases). The germline gives CDR1 MNHEY, CDR2 SVGAGI. Trimming stripped 0 bases from V and 5 bases from J, with 10 bases between. This CDR3 is built from 14 residues. DNA of the CDR3: TGTGCCAGCAGTTACTCGGGGGGGCTCGAGACCCAGTACTTC. It codes for CASSYSGGLETQYF.

This clone was picked up one time. This rearrangement joins TRBV5-6 to TRBJ2-3; 9 bases map to TRBD1. The V and J ends lost 6 bases and 4 bases, in that order; junction bases with no gene match: 15. The germline gives CDR1 SGHDT, CDR2 YYEEEE. CDR3 length equals 17 residues. CDR3 region: CASTKKSGTGLADTQYF. The CDR3 DNA reads TGTGCCAGCACCAAAAAGTCCGGGACAGGGTTGGCAGATACGCAGTATTTT.

This clone has only a few counts. The rearrangement uses TRBV27 and TRBJ1-5, with a possible D match to TRBD1 (5 bases). Trimming took 8 bases from V and 10 from J, leaving 27 bases between them. This CDR3 region has 16 residues. Looked up from germline, CDR1 is MNHEY and CDR2 is SMNVEV (reference sequence). The CDR3 DNA is TGTGCCAGCCCCAGCCCTCGCAGGGTCGGGGGGAGCCCCCAGCATTTT. It translates to CASPSPRRVGGSPQHF.

CDR3 coding DNA: TGTGCCAGCAACAGAAACACAGATACGCAGTATTTT. Its translation: CASNRNTDTQYF. The chain joins TRBV6-1 to TRBJ2-3; D is undetermined. The CDR3 is 12 amino acids. V was cut by 7 bases and J by 2 bases, with 7 bases left in between. Germline values: CDR1 MNHNS, CDR2 SASEGT.

This clone was found a few times. V is TRBV5-6 and J is TRBJ2-5, with a tentative D call TRBD1 (7 bases). Germline V CDR1 and CDR2: SGHDT, YYEEEE. The CDR3 length is 14 residues. V lost 4 bases and J 2 bases, leaving 12 bases between the germline ends. CDR3 coding DNA: TGTGCCAGCAGCGGAGGGGGCCCACAAGAGACCCAGTACTTC. Translated: CASSGGGPQETQYF.

This clone was seen many times. The genes are TRBV28 and TRBJ2-7; 9 bases agree with TRBD1. The germline V gene encodes CDR1 MDHEN and CDR2 SYDVKM. The length of the CDR3 is 15 residues. V dropped 1 base and J dropped 4; count of bases not matched to a gene: 5. In DNA, the CDR3 is TGTGCCAGCAGTTTATCCTGGGACAGGGTATACGAGCAGTACTTC. Amino acid sequence: CASSLSWDRVYEQYF.

This clone has only one observation. The chain recombines TRBV2 with TRBJ2-3, with 8 bases matching TRBD2. V shed 5 bases and J 3 bases; nucleotides not matched to a gene: 10. The germline CDR1 and CDR2 sequences are SNHLY and FYNNEI. This CDR3 is built from 16 residues. CDR3 nucleotides: TGTGCCAGCAGTCCGGAAGCGGGGGAAGCGACAGATACGCAGTATTTT. Protein sequence: CASSPEAGEATDTQYF.

V is TRBV10-2 and J is TRBJ1-1; 7 nucleotides align to TRBD1. The CDR3 extends over 12 amino acids. Germline V gene sequence: CDR1 WSHSY, CDR2 SAAADI. The ends lost 6 bases at V and 8 bases at J; junction bases unmatched: 6. The CDR3: CASSGGTAEAFF. The CDR3 bases are TGCGCCAGCAGCGGAGGGACAGCCGAAGCTTTCTTT.

The chain combines TRBV6-5 with TRBJ2-7, with a weak D call TRBD1 (5 bases). Germline CDR1 reads MNHEY; CDR2 reads SVGAGI. Trimming stripped 2 bases from V and 3 bases from J, with 11 bases between. The CDR3 contains 14 residues. The CDR3 DNA sequence: TGTGCCAGCAGTTACGGGCAGGGTGTCTACGAGCAGTACTTC. Protein sequence: CASSYGQGVYEQYF.

The V call is TRBV28, the J call TRBJ1-6, with 9 bases lining up with TRBD1. Germline V gene sequence: CDR1 MDHEN, CDR2 SYDVKM. The CDR3 contains 17 residues. V was pared by 4 bases and J by 8 bases, with 12 bases of the junction left unmatched. CDR3 sequence reads: CASSSTGGTNKYSPLHF. Written as DNA, the CDR3 is TGTGCCAGCAGTTCGACAGGGGGAACGAATAAGTATTCACCCCTCCACTTT.

This clone was seen only a few times. The V call is TRBV7-2, the J call TRBJ2-7; D may be TRBD1 (5 bases). Trimming took 6 bases from V and 0 from J, leaving 12 bases between them. This CDR3 comprises 14 residues. Germline values: CDR1 SGHTA, CDR2 FQGNSA. CDR3 protein: CASSHTGPSYEQYF. For the CDR3, the DNA is TGTGCCAGCAGTCATACAGGACCCTCCTACGAGCAGTACTTC.